The rows below give T cell receptor beta chains drawn from one sample of a study of post-analysis software for immune sequencing data. TCRdb called the PCR reads again in MiXCR, with one record for every CDR3 protein. The sample holds about 170,000 distinct CDR3 sequences, approximately 30% seen once. Material for sequencing was blood. All receptors derive from a girl aged 5 to 17 with multiple sclerosis. Both conserved end residues are part of each CDR3. The D gene is left open where the match is weak. A row's size may be missing; if present it is once, few, many or a size class.

j_call | v_call | d_call | clone_size | cdr3_aa | cdr3_nt
TRBJ2-1 | TRBV11-1 | TRBD2 | many | CASSFLAGGHNEQFF | TGTGCCAGCAGCTTCCTAGCGGGAGGGCACAATGAGCAGTTCTTC
TRBJ2-7 | TRBV14 | . | . | CASSPGANEDEQYF | TGTGCCAGCAGCCCCGGGGCGAATGAGGACGAGCAGTACTTC
TRBJ1-1 | TRBV5-1 | . | . | CASSLTGPGTKAFF | TGCGCCAGCAGCTTGACCGGACCGGGCACTAAAGCTTTCTTT
TRBJ2-4 | TRBV11-2 | TRBD2 | many | CASSPSRGGNIQYF | TGTGCCAGCAGCCCGTCCCGGGGGGGAAACATTCAGTACTTC
TRBJ2-1 | TRBV5-1 | . | . | CASSLDGGRVNEQFF | TGCGCCAGCAGCTTGGACGGGGGCAGAGTCAATGAGCAGTTCTTC
TRBJ2-3 | TRBV6-4 | . | . | CASSGGERSTDTQYF | TGTGCCAGCAGTGGCGGAGAGCGGAGCACAGATACGCAGTATTTT
TRBJ2-3 | TRBV20-1 | . | many | CSASDSAGDTDTQYF | TGCAGTGCCAGTGACTCTGCTGGGGACACAGATACGCAGTATTTT
TRBJ2-1 | TRBV5-8 | . | . | CASSLGSVQGNEQFF | TGTGCCAGCAGCTTGGGTAGCGTCCAGGGCAATGAGCAGTTCTTC
TRBJ2-7 | TRBV5-1 | . | many | CASSSPSIDEQYF | TGCGCCAGCAGCTCCCCCTCGATCGACGAGCAGTACTTC
TRBJ2-7 | TRBV30 | TRBD2 | . | CAWSLWTSGRGEQYF | TGTGCCTGGAGTTTGTGGACTAGCGGGAGAGGCGAGCAGTACTTC
TRBJ2-7 | TRBV7-9 | TRBD2 | few | CASSLAGTSNPRAHEQYF | TGTGCCAGCAGCCTCGCCGGGACTAGTAACCCACGAGCGCACGAGCAGTACTTC
TRBJ1-3 | TRBV9 | . | few | CASGPELSGNTIYF | TGCGCCAGCGGCCCAGAACTCTCTGGAAACACCATATATTTT
TRBJ2-7 | TRBV6-5 | TRBD2 | many | CASSYSGLAAPYEQYF | TGTGCCAGCAGTTACTCGGGACTAGCGGCCCCCTACGAGCAGTACTTC
TRBJ2-3 | TRBV6-4 | TRBD2 | many | CASSDSGLAGADTQYF | TGTGCCAGCAGTGACTCGGGACTAGCGGGAGCAGATACGCAGTATTTT
TRBJ2-5 | TRBV6-1 | . | . | CASSTQKGGGARETQYF | TGTGCCAGCAGTACACAGAAGGGGGGAGGGGCGAGGGAGACCCAGTACTTC
TRBJ1-2 | TRBV3-1 | . | . | CASSDSSMNCYGYTF | TGTGCCAGCAGCGACTCTTCGATGAACTGTTATGGCTACACCTTC
TRBJ2-7 | TRBV29-1 | . | many | CSVGSPPSYEQYF | TGCAGCGTGGGGTCCCCTCCTTCCTACGAGCAGTACTTC
TRBJ2-5 | TRBV15 | TRBD2 | . | CATSRPLGLAEETQYF | TGTGCCACCAGCCGACCTCTAGGACTAGCGGAGGAGACCCAGTACTTC
TRBJ1-2 | TRBV27 | TRBD1 | few | CASRPRQGKGYTF | TGTGCCAGCAGACCGAGACAGGGCAAGGGCTACACCTTC
TRBJ1-5 | TRBV20-1 | . | few | CSATEEGFSNQPQHF | TGCAGTGCAACCGAGGAGGGGTTCAGCAATCAGCCCCAGCATTTT
TRBJ2-1 | TRBV27 | TRBD2 | few | CASRLLADLENEQFF | TGTGCCAGCAGACTCCTAGCGGACCTGGAGAATGAGCAGTTCTTC
TRBJ1-5 | TRBV24-1 | . | . | CATSDSRVGRNQPQHF | TGTGCCACCAGTGATTCCCGGGTGGGAAGAAATCAGCCCCAGCATTTT
TRBJ2-5 | TRBV30 | . | . | CTRNRAETQYF | TGTACCCGGAACAGGGCGGAGACCCAGTACTTC
TRBJ2-1 | TRBV7-8 | TRBD2 | many | CASSFPGLGYNEQFF | TGTGCCAGCAGCTTTCCGGGACTAGGGTACAATGAGCAGTTCTTC
TRBJ2-7 | TRBV4-1 | TRBD2 | many | CASSRRLAGGINEQYF | TGCGCCAGCAGCCGAAGACTAGCGGGAGGGATCAACGAGCAGTACTTC
TRBJ2-7 | TRBV6-2/TRBV6-3 | TRBD1 | . | CASRLKDRGEYEQYF | TGTGCCAGCCGACTCAAGGACAGGGGGGAGTACGAGCAGTACTTC
TRBJ1-2 | TRBV6-6 | TRBD1 | few | CASSLFPGQGTGGYTF | TGTGCCAGCAGCCTATTCCCGGGACAGGGGACGGGCGGCTACACCTTC
TRBJ2-2 | TRBV3-1 | TRBD2 | . | CASSPRAAGRVGELFF | TGTGCCAGCAGCCCGCGGGCAGCGGGACGTGTCGGGGAGCTGTTTTTT
TRBJ2-1 | TRBV29-1 | . | . | CSVEEGAGEQFF | TGCAGCGTTGAGGAGGGGGCGGGCGAGCAGTTCTTC
TRBJ1-4 | TRBV29-1 | . | . | CSVSNTPQNEKLFF | TGCAGCGTCTCTAACACTCCCCAAAATGAAAAACTGTTTTTT
TRBJ1-4 | TRBV7-2 | TRBD1 | . | CASSLGGQGAGEKLFF | TGTGCCAGCAGCTTAGGGGGACAGGGGGCAGGGGAAAAACTGTTTTTT
TRBJ2-7 | TRBV7-2 | . | many | CASSLWGYEQYF | TGTGCCAGCAGCTTATGGGGTTACGAGCAGTACTTC
TRBJ1-2 | TRBV9 | TRBD1 | . | CASSVGQGSGGYTF | TGTGCCAGCAGCGTCGGACAGGGATCGGGTGGCTACACCTTC
TRBJ2-3 | TRBV27 | . | many | CASSLVETGDTQYF | TGTGCCAGCAGTTTAGTGGAGACCGGGGATACGCAGTATTTT
TRBJ1-5 | TRBV3-1 | . | . | CASSQEGQGTPQHF | TGTGCCAGCAGCCAGGAAGGACAAGGTACGCCCCAGCATTTT
TRBJ2-5 | TRBV20-1 | TRBD2 | . | CSARDGEGTRAREQYF | TGCAGTGCTAGAGATGGGGAGGGGACCAGGGCGAGGGAGCAGTACTTC
TRBJ2-1 | TRBV7-9 | TRBD2 | few | CASSHRGDSSYNEQFF | TGTGCCAGCAGCCACCGGGGGGACTCCTCCTACAATGAGCAGTTCTTC
TRBJ2-5 | TRBV6-5 | TRBD2 | . | CASSHDSSGRGNEQYF | TGTGCCAGCAGTCACGATTCCAGCGGGAGGGGTAATGAGCAGTACTTC
TRBJ2-1 | TRBV28 | TRBD2 | few | CATSKRGAIVNEQFF | TGTGCCACGTCCAAGCGGGGGGCCATCGTAAATGAGCAGTTCTTC
TRBJ1-6 | TRBV3-1 | TRBD1 | few | CASSQEGRGWSPLHF | TGTGCCAGCAGCCAAGAAGGCAGGGGGTGGTCACCCCTCCACTTT
TRBJ1-6 | TRBV4-1 | . | . | CASSLLQGDSPLHF | TGCGCCAGCAGCCTGCTCCAAGGCGATTCACCCCTCCACTTT
TRBJ2-3 | TRBV19 | TRBD2 | . | CASSLLAGGGDTQYF | TGTGCCAGTAGTCTCCTAGCGGGAGGCGGAGATACGCAGTATTTT
TRBJ2-5 | TRBV4-2 | TRBD1 | . | CASSQGQGVIQETQYF | TGTGCCAGCAGCCAGGGACAGGGGGTTATTCAAGAGACCCAGTACTTC
TRBJ2-3 | TRBV5-1 | TRBD2 | many | CASRGPSGGSTDTQYF | TGCGCCAGCAGGGGGCCTAGCGGAGGAAGCACAGATACGCAGTATTTT
TRBJ1-1 | TRBV3-1 | . | few | CASSQGGKDTEAFF | TGTGCCAGCAGCCAAGGGGGAAAGGACACTGAAGCTTTCTTT
TRBJ2-3 | TRBV12-5 | TRBD2 | . | CASGLVLGRGLAGGLGSTDTQYF | TGTGCTAGTGGTTTGGTACTGGGGAGGGGACTAGCGGGAGGCCTCGGTAGCACAGATACGCAGTATTTT
TRBJ1-1 | TRBV5-1 | . | few | CASSLESSSATEAFF | TGCGCCAGCAGCTTAGAGTCGAGTTCGGCCACTGAAGCTTTCTTT